The clone carrying this TCR beta chain has only one observation. What it recognizes is unknown. The repertoire was sequenced with immunoSEQ multiplex PCR; TCRdb's copy has only in-frame clones and lacks some. This repertoire shows some 63,000 clones, 89% found once; its top ten account for roughly 1.2%. The data are from a study of cytomegalovirus exposure and HLA in healthy donors. The study, taken as a whole, reports: Reported performance of the classifier showed diagnosis of cytomegalovirus status with high specificity and sensitivity. Subsequent analysis of the approximately 130 validation repertoires found a tendency for first-cohort TCR clusters to co-occur.

CDR3 length equals 13 residues. Germline V CDR1 and CDR2: KGHSH, LQKENI. V was trimmed by 3 bases and J by 5 bases, leaving 9 bases between them. This sequence was found in a young woman in good health and CMV-seronegative. Specimen: PBMCs. This chain links TRBV18 with TRBJ2-3; D possibly corresponds to TRBD2 (5 bases). CDR3 in DNA: TGTGCCAGCTCACCCGGGGTTCTAGATACGCAGTATTTT. Residues: CASSPGVLDTQYF.